This T cell receptor (beta chain) was retrieved from a study of blood T cell repertoires in COVID-19 (TCRdb year 2020). Notes on the research overall: Samples from collaborators originated in the United States, Italy and Spain and spanned both the acute and convalescent phases of COVID-19. The prospective study material was composed of cDNA or gDNA derived from T cells, B-cell-depleted T cells, or PBMCs. Subjects who had been exposed to COVID-19, were actively infected with it, or had recovered from it provided the deeply sampled blood TCRbeta repertoires that made up the dataset. The repertoires were made available in a free public database intended to serve as a resource for research on the immune response to SARS-CoV-2. The samples were drawn from two sources: the first 160 participants of the ongoing ImmuneRACE study, and 1,000 to 1,500 subjects contributed by 6 global collaborators. The sample metadata nearly always contained a de-identified subject ID, COVID-19 status, age in years and sex. Where HLA class I and class II types were available, the types were taken from metadata supplied by the sample provider, not from assay-based typing. Beyond this particular receptor, the publication reports: The quantity of clinical and demographic metadata differed by source and by participant and was supplied without curation.

Of note for this clone: The clone's antigen remains unknown. Per-base qualities were not stored, and no clone one base away is much larger.

The immunoSEQ Assay, a bias-controlled multiplex PCR, was used to amplify TCRbeta CDR3 regions from genomic DNA. Turning to the authors' computational methods: The number of nucleated cells in each sample was estimated from the amplification of reference gene primers within the assay. To quantify the absolute abundance of each unique TCRbeta CDR3 rearrangement, sequence reads were collapsed and filtered. For each sample, productive Simpson clonality was calculated as the square root of Simpson's diversity index over productive rearrangements. TCRdb took this table from immuneACCESS and kept in-frame rearrangements with V and J called. Such tables lack part of the clones; where checked against another copy, unresolved V genes explain under half of the gap, and the rest is unexplained. V and J calls and clone size are those listed in that table; D and trimming were worked out from the DNA. The sample records some 96,000 clones, about 85% of which are singletons. About 13% of the sample lies in the top ten.

V is clipped by 6 bases and J by 0 bases, and the sequence between their germline boundaries is 8 bases long. The germline V gene specifies SNHLY as CDR1 and FYNNEI as CDR2. CDR3 length: 14 amino acids, cysteine to phenylalanine. Of the read, only the CDR3 DNA is kept; its 42 bases are in frame from base 1. Each collaborating institution followed its own protocols to collect whole blood in K2EDTA tubes. Collaborator samples were shipped for TCRbeta analysis as frozen whole blood, isolated PBMCs, or DNA extracted from either sample type. The specimen was peripheral blood. The rearranged chain carries TRBV2 and TRBJ1-4; no D gene call is confident. The TCR was taken from a human donor in a cohort sampled during active COVID-19. This receptor has the CDR3 CASSQFTTNEKLFF. The DNA sequence follows: TGTGCCAGCAGCCAATTCACAACTAATGAAAAACTGTTTTTT.